This entry features one T cell receptor beta chain sequence. This record comes from a study of blood T cell repertoires in COVID-19. The CDR3 length is 14 residues. The germline V and J ends were trimmed by 6 bases and 8 bases, with 16 bases remaining between them. Germline CDR1 reads MNHEY; CDR2 reads SVGAGI. Assay used: immunoSEQ multiplex PCR; TCRdb lists only in-frame clones, some missing. Among around 180,000 clones listed, 70% to 90% were seen once. The TCR comes from a man in his 60s with acute or convalescent COVID-19. The sequenced material came from peripheral blood. The chain uses TRBV6-5 and TRBJ1-4, with D uncertain. The CDR3 is CASSLSGFKEKLFF. The CDR3 nucleotides read TGTGCCAGCAGCCTTAGCGGGTTTAAAGAAAAACTGTTTTTT.